This record looks at one TCR beta chain sequence and its context. The TCRbeta library incorporated unique molecular identifiers. TCRdb reanalysed the PCR reads using MiXCR and keeps one entry per CDR3 protein. The data contain around 400,000 distinct CDR3 sequences, roughly 20% of them seen just once; the ten biggest clones take up around 4%. This sample was taken from a study of T-cell reconstitution after alpha-beta-depleted transplantation in children. Per the germline V gene, CDR1 is LNHNV and CDR2 is YYDKDF (reference sequence). The CDR3 runs 14 residues. V gave up 9 bases and J gave up 4 bases, with 18 bases separating them.

Sequencing was performed on PBMCs from the stem cell graft donor, taken from the stem cell graft. The chain employs TRBV15 and TRBJ1-1; D uncertain. The receptor was isolated from a human donor who donated a stem cell graft to a child with acute myeloid leukemia. This chain's CDR3 is CATDRGGLSTEAFF. The CDR3 DNA reads as TGTGCCACGGACCGGGGAGGTCTGAGCACTGAAGCTTTCTTT.